This is a list of T cell receptor beta chains from one sample in a study of blood T cell repertoires in COVID-19. The repertoire was sequenced with immunoSEQ multiplex PCR; TCRdb's copy has only in-frame clones and lacks some. The table lists some 25,000 clones, around 90% of them singletons, with about 10% in the top ten. The sequenced material came from peripheral blood. Every receptor here comes from a man aged 65 to 79 with acute or convalescent COVID-19. CDR3s include the opening cysteine and the closing phenylalanine or tryptophan. The D gene is left open where the match is weak. Clone size is shown for a subset of rows, as once, few, many or a class of expanded clone.

v_gene,abundance,j_gene,d_gene,CDR3nt,CDR3aa
TRBV5-1,NA,TRBJ1-4,NA,TGCGCCAGCAGCCCGGACTTGGGCGAAAAACTGTTTTTT,CASSPDLGEKLFF
TRBV27,once,TRBJ2-7,NA,TGTGCCAGCAGCGACAGGTCCTACGAGCAGTACTTC,CASSDRSYEQYF
TRBV4-2,NA,TRBJ2-3,NA,TGTGCCAGCAGCCAAGATAGGCCCGGGGATACGCAGTATTTT,CASSQDRPGDTQYF
TRBV5-5,NA,TRBJ2-7,NA,TGTGCCAGCAGCTTGGGGACATCTACCTACGAGCAGTACTTC,CASSLGTSTYEQYF
TRBV27,NA,TRBJ2-7,TRBD1,TGTGCCAGCAACAGAAAAGTGCCGGGACAGGGAGCCTACGAGCAGTACTTC,CASNRKVPGQGAYEQYF
TRBV3-1/TRBV3-2,NA,TRBJ2-3,TRBD2,TGTGCCAGCAGCCTAGTAGCGGGGGCCGCTGAGGATACGCAGTATTTT,CASSLVAGAAEDTQYF
TRBV24-1,NA,TRBJ1-5,NA,TGTGCCACCAGTGCCATCGGACTCAATCAGCCCCAGCATTTT,CATSAIGLNQPQHF
TRBV6-2/TRBV6-3,NA,TRBJ2-3,TRBD2,TGTGCCAGCAGTGGCGGGGGGCTCTACACACCCCCCACTTACACAGATACGCAGTATTTT,CASSGGGLYTPPTYTDTQYF
TRBV27,NA,TRBJ2-1,NA,TGTGCCAGCAGTTCTCTTACCTACAATGAGCAGTTCTTC,CASSSLTYNEQFF
TRBV7-3,NA,TRBJ2-1,TRBD2,TGTGCCAGCAGCACCCTAGCGGGATCAGGCAATGAGCAGTTCTTC,CASSTLAGSGNEQFF
TRBV11-3,NA,TRBJ2-5,NA,TGTGCCAGCAGCTTACTCGGGGGAGGAATACAAGAGACCCAGTACTTC,CASSLLGGGIQETQYF
TRBV21-1,once,TRBJ2-4,NA,TGTGCCAGCAGCAAAGCGGTCATACTAGCCAAAAACATTCAGTACTTC,CASSKAVILAKNIQYF
TRBV2,NA,TRBJ1-5,NA,TGTGCCAGCCAATCCGGGAGCAATCAGCCCCAGCATTTT,CASQSGSNQPQHF
TRBV9,NA,TRBJ1-6,NA,TGTGCCAGCAGCGAGGAGCCGGGTTTGACCCCAAGCTCCTATAATTCACCCCTCCACTTT,CASSEEPGLTPSSYNSPLHF
TRBV27,NA,TRBJ1-2,NA,TGTGCCAGCAGTGCAGGGGATTCGTATGGCTACACCTTC,CASSAGDSYGYTF
TRBV3-1/TRBV3-2,NA,TRBJ1-6,NA,TGTGCCAGCAGCCCGAGACAGTCTTCACCCCTCCACTTT,CASSPRQSSPLHF
TRBV5-1,NA,TRBJ2-5,TRBD2,TGCGCCAGCAGCCAGGGGACTAGCGGGGGACTAGAGACCCAGTACTTC,CASSQGTSGGLETQYF
TRBV11-2,NA,TRBJ2-7,NA,TGTGCCAGCAGCTTAGATTCGGCAGGGTTCGGCGAGCAGTACTTC,CASSLDSAGFGEQYF
TRBV20-1,NA,TRBJ2-5,TRBD1,TGCAGTGCTAGTAGGGGACAGGGCGAGACCCAGTACTTC,CSASRGQGETQYF
TRBV6-5,NA,TRBJ2-4,TRBD1,TGTGCCAGCAGTTCCCGGGGACAGGGGAAAAACATTCAGTACTTC,CASSSRGQGKNIQYF
TRBV4-1,NA,TRBJ1-4,NA,TGCGCCAGCAGCCAGTGGGCACAGGGAAATGAAAAACTGTTTTTT,CASSQWAQGNEKLFF
TRBV19,NA,TRBJ2-7,TRBD2,TGTGCCAGTAGTATCGGACTAGCGATTTACGAGCAGTACTTC,CASSIGLAIYEQYF
TRBV3-1/TRBV3-2,NA,TRBJ1-1,TRBD1,TGTGCCAGCAGCTTTACAGGGGGACACACTGAAGCTTTCTTT,CASSFTGGHTEAFF
TRBV29-1,NA,TRBJ1-4,NA,TGCAGCGTGGGTACAGGGATGGGTAATGAAAAACTGTTTTTT,CSVGTGMGNEKLFF
TRBV6-1,NA,TRBJ2-2,NA,TGTGCCAGCAGTGCCCCTCTAAGCGCCAAGGGGGCCGGGGAGCTGTTTTTT,CASSAPLSAKGAGELFF
TRBV4-1,NA,TRBJ2-1,NA,TGCGCCAGCAGATGGAGCCATGAGCAGTTCTTC,CASRWSHEQFF
TRBV7-9,NA,TRBJ1-2,NA,TGTGCCAGCAGCTTAGACGGGAACTATGGCTACACCTTC,CASSLDGNYGYTF
TRBV19,NA,TRBJ1-1,TRBD1,TGTGCCAGTAGTACCACAGGGGCAGGCACTGAAGCTTTCTTT,CASSTTGAGTEAFF
TRBV5-4,few,TRBJ2-7,TRBD1,TGTGCCAGCAGCAGGGACAGGGGTTACGAGCAGTACTTC,CASSRDRGYEQYF
TRBV7-2,NA,TRBJ2-7,NA,TGTGCCAGCAGCTACTCATCCGTGAGACAGGACCCCTACGAGCAGTACTTC,CASSYSSVRQDPYEQYF
TRBV28,NA,TRBJ2-1,NA,TGTGCCAGCTCGTCCAATGGCTATGAGCAGTTCTTC,CASSSNGYEQFF
TRBV19,NA,TRBJ2-7,NA,TGTGCCAGTAGTCCCCGGACTGCTAGCTCCTACGAGCAGTACTTC,CASSPRTASSYEQYF
TRBV7-9,once,TRBJ2-5,NA,TGTGCCAGCAGCTTAGGGAGCGGATGGGAGACCCAGTACTTC,CASSLGSGWETQYF
TRBV19,NA,TRBJ1-1,NA,TGTGCCAGTAGTAAAGCAGGGGTGAACACTGAAGCTTTCTTT,CASSKAGVNTEAFF
TRBV4-1,NA,TRBJ1-5,NA,TGCGCCAGCAGCCAAGGGTTGTCGGGTATCGCCTTGAATCAGCCCCAGCATTTT,CASSQGLSGIALNQPQHF
TRBV11-3,NA,TRBJ2-7,TRBD1,TGTGCCAGCAGCCTAGGGACAGGCGATAACCAGTACTTC,CASSLGTGDNQYF
TRBV19,NA,TRBJ1-2,NA,TGTGCCAGTAGTATGGCAGAATATGGCTACACCTTC,CASSMAEYGYTF